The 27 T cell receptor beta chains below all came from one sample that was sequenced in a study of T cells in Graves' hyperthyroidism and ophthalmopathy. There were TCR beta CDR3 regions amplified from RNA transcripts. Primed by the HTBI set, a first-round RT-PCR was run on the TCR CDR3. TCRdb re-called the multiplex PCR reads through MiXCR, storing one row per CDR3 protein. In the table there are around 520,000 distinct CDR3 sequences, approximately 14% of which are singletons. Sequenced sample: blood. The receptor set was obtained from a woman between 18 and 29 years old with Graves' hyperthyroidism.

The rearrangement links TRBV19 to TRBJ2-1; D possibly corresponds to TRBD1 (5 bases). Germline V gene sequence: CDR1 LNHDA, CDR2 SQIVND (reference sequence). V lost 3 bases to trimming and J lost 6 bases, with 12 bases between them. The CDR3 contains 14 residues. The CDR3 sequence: CASSIRGAPNEQFF. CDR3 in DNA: TGTGCCAGTAGTATCCGTGGGGCCCCCAATGAGCAGTTCTTC.

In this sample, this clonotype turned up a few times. CDR3 in amino acids: CASSYPDARNTIYF. The CDR3 DNA sequence: TGTGCCAGCAGTTACCCGGATGCTAGAAACACCATATATTTT. The gene calls are TRBV6-8 and TRBJ1-3; D uncertain. This CDR3 is 14 amino acids long. The ends were cut back, 2 bases at V and 5 bases at J, with 10 bases in the middle. CDR1 MNHGY and CDR2 SAAAGT come from the germline V gene.

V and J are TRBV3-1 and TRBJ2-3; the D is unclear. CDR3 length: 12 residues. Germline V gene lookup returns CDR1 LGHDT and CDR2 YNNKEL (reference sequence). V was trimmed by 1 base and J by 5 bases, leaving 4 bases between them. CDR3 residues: CASSQVLDTQYF. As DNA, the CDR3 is TGTGCCAGCAGCCAAGTGTTAGATACGCAGTATTTT.

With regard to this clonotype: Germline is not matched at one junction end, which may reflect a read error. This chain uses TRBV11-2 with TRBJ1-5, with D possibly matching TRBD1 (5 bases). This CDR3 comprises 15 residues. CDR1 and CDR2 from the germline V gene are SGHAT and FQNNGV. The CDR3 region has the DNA TGTGCCAGCAGCGTAGATCTAGGGGGCAATCAGCCCCAGCATTTT. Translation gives CASSVDLGGNQPQHF.

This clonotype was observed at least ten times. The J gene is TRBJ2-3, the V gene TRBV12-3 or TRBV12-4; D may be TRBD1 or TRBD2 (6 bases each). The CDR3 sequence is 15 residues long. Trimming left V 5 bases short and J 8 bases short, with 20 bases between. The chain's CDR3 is CASSPGTSPQGTQYF. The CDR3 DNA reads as TGTGCCAGCAGTCCGGGAACTAGCCCACAGGGTACGCAGTATTTT.

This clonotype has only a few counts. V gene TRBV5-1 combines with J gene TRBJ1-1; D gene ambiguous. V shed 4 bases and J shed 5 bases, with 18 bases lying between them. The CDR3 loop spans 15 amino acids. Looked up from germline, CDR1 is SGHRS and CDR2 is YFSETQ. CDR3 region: CASSHEAGFGTEAFF. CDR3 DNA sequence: TGCGCCAGCAGCCACGAGGCCGGTTTTGGGACTGAAGCTTTCTTT. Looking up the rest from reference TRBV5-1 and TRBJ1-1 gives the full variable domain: KAGVTQTPRYLIKTRGQQVTLSCSPISGHRSVSWYQQTPGQGLQFLFEYFSETQRNKGNFPGRFSGRQFSNSRSEMNVSTLELGDSALYLCASSHEAGFGTEAFFGQGTRLTVV.

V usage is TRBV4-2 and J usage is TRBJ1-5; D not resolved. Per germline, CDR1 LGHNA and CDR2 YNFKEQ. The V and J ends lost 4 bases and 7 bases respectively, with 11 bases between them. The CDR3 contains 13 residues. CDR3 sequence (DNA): TGTGCCAGCAGCCCCGGCAGTCTGCAGCCCCAGCATTTT. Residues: CASSPGSLQPQHF.

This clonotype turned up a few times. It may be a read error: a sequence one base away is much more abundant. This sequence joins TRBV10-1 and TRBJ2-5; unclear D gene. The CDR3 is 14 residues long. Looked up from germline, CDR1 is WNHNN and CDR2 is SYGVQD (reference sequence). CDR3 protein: CARSTRVGLETKYF. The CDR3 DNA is TGCGCCAGATCGACCCGCGTCGGGCTGGAGACCAAGTACTTC.

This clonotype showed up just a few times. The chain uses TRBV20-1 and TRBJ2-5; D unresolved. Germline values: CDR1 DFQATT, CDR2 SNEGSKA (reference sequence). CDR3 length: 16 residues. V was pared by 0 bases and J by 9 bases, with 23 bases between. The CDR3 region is CSAREIERQKYGAQYF. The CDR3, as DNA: TGCAGTGCTAGAGAAATCGAGAGGCAGAAGTATGGGGCCCAGTACTTC.

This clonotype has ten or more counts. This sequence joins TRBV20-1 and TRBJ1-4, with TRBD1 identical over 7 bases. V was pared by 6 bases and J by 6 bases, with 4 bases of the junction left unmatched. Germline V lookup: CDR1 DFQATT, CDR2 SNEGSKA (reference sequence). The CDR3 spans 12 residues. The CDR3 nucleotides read TGCAGTGCCAAACAGGGGTATGAAAAACTGTTTTTT. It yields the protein CSAKQGYEKLFF.

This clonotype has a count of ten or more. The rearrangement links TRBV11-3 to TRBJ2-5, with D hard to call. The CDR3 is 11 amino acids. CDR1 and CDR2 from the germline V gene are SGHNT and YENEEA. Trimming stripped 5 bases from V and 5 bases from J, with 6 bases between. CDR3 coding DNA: TGTGCCAGCAGCGGCCCGGAGACCCAGTACTTC. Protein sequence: CASSGPETQYF. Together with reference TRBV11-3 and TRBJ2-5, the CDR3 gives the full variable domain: EAGVVQSPRYKIIEKKQPVAFWCNPISGHNTLYWYLQNLGQGPELLIRYENEEAVDDSQLPKDRFSAERLKGVDSTLKIQPAELGDSAVYLCASSGPETQYFGPGTRLLVL.

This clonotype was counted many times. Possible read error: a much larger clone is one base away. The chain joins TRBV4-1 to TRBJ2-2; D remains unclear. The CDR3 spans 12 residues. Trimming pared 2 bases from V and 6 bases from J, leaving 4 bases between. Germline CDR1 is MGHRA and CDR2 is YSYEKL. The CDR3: CASSQSPGELFF. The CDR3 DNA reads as TGCGCCAGCAGCCAATCGCCCGGGGAGCTGTTTTTT.

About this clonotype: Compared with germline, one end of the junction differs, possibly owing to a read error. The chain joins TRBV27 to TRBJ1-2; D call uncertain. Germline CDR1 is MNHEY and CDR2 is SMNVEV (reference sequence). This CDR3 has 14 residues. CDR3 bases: TGTGCCGGCAGTTTCGGGCAGGCCATCGGTGGCTACACCTTC. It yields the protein CAGSFGQAIGGYTF.

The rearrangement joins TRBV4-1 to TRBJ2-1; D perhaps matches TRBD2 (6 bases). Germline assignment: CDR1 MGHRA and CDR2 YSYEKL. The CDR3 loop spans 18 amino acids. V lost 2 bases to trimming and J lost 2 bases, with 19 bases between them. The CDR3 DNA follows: TGCGCCAGCAGCCAATACCTTTCTCGGGACTTTACCTACAATGAGCAGTTCTTC. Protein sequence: CASSQYLSRDFTYNEQFF.

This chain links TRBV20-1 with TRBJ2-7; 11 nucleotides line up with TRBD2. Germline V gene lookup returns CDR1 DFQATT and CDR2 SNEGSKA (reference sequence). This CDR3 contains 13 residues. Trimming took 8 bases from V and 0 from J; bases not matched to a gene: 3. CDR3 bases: TGCAGTACAGGGACTAGCGGCTCCTACGAGCAGTACTTC. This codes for CSTGTSGSYEQYF.

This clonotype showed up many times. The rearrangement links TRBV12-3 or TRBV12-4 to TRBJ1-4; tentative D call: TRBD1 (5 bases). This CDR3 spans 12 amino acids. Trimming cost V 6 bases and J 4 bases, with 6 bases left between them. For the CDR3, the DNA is TGTGCCAGCAGGACAGATAATGAAAAACTGTTTTTT. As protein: CASRTDNEKLFF.

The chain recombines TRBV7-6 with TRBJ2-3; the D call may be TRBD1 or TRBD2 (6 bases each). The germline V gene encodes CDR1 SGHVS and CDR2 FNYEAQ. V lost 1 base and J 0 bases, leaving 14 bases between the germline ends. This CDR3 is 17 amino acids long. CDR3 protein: CASSLVWGDNSTDTQYF. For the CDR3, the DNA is TGTGCCAGCAGCTTAGTATGGGGGGACAATAGCACAGATACGCAGTATTTT. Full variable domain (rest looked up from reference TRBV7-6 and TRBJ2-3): GAGVSQSPRYKVTKRGQDVALRCDPISGHVSLYWYRQALGQGPEFLTYFNYEAQQDKSGLPNDRFSAERPEGSISTLTIQRTEQRDSAMYRCASSLVWGDNSTDTQYFGPGTRLTVL.

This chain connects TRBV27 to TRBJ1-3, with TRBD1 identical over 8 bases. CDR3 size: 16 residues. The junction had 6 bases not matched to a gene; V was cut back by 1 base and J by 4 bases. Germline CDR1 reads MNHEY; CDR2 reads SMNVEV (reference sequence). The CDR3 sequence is CASSLYYRGTGNTIYF. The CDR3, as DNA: TGTGCCAGCAGTTTATACTACAGGGGGACGGGAAACACCATATATTTT.

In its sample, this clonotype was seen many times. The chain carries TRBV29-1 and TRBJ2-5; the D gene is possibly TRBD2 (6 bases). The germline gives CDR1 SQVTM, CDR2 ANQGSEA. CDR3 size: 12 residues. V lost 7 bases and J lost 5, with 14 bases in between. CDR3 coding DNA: TGCAGCGGCGGGGACCCGACCGAGACCCAGTACTTC. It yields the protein CSGGDPTETQYF.

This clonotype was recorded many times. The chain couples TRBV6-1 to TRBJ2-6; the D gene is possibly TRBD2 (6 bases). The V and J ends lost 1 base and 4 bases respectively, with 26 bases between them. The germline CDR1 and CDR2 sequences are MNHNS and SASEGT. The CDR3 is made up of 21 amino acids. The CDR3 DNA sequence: TGTGCCAGCAGTGAAGTGCGGGGTCCGGGAAAGGGCACGCGAGGGGCCAACGTCCTGACTTTC. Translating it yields CASSEVRGPGKGTRGANVLTF.

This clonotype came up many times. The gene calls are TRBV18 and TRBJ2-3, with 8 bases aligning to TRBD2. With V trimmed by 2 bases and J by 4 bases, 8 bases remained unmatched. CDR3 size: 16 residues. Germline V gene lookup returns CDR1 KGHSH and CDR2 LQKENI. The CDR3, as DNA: TGTGCCAGCTCACCAGGGACGGGAGGGCCTCCAGATACGCAGTATTTT. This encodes CASSPGTGGPPDTQYF.

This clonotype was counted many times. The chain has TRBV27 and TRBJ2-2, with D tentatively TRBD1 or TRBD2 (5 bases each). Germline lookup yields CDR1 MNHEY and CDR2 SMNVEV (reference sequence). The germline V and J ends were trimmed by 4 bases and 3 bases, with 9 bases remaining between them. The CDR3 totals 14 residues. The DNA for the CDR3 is TGTGCCAGCAGTTGGGACGGGGACACCGGGGAGCTGTTTTTT. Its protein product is CASSWDGDTGELFF.

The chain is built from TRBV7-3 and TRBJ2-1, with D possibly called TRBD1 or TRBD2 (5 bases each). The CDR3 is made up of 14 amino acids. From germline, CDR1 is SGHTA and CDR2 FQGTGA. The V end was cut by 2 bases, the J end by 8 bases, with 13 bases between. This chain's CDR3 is CASSLGDGPHEQFF. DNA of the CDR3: TGTGCCAGCAGCTTAGGGGACGGACCTCATGAGCAGTTCTTC.

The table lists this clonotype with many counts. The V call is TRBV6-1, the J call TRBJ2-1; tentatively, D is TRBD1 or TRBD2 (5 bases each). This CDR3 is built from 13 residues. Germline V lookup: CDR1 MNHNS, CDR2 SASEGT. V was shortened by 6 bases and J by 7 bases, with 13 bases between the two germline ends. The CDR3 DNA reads TGTGCCAGCAGGGGGCCTAGAGGGAATGAGCAGTTCTTC. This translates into CASRGPRGNEQFF.

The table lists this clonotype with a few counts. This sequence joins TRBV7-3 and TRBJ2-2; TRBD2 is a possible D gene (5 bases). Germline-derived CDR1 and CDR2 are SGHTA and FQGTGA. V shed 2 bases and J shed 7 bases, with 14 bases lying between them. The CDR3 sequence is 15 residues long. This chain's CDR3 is CASSLSYGIGGELFF. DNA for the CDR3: TGTGCCAGCAGCTTATCTTACGGGATAGGCGGGGAGCTGTTTTTT.

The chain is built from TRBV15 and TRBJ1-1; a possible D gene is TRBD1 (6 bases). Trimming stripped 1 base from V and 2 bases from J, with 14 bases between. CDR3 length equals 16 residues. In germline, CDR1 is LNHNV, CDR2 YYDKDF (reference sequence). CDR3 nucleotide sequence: TGTGCCACCAGCAGAGCACGGGGGGCTACTAACACTGAAGCTTTCTTT. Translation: CATSRARGATNTEAFF. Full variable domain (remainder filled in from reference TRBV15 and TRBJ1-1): DAMVIQNPRYQVTQFGKPVTLSCSQTLNHNVMYWYQQKSSQAPKLLFHYYDKDFNNEADTPDNFQSRRPNTSFCFLDIRSPGLGDTAMYLCATSRARGATNTEAFFGQGTRLTVV.

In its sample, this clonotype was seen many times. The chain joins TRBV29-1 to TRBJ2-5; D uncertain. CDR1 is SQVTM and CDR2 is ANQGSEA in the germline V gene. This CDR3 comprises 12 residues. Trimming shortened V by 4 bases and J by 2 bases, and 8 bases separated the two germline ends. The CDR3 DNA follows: TGCAGCGTTGTAAGGGATCAAGAGACCCAGTACTTC. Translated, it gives CSVVRDQETQYF.